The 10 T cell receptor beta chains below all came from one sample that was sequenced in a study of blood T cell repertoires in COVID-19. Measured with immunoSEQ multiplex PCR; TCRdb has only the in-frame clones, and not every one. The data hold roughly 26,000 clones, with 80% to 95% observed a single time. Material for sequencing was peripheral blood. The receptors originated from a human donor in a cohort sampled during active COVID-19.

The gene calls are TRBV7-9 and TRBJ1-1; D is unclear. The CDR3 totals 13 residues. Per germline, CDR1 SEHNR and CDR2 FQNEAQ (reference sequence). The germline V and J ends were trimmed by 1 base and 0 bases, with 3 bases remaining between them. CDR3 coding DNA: TGTGCCAGCAGCTTAGATATGAACACTGAAGCTTTCTTT. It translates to CASSLDMNTEAFF.

CDR3 region: CASERQGLGEEKLFF. CDR3 coding DNA: TGTGCCAGCGAACGACAGGGTCTAGGCGAAGAAAAACTGTTTTTT. The rearrangement links TRBV2 to TRBJ1-4; 7 bases are shared with TRBD1. This CDR3 comprises 15 residues. Germline V gene lookup returns CDR1 SNHLY and CDR2 FYNNEI. V shed 8 bases and J 8 bases; nucleotides not matched to a gene: 14.

The CDR3 sequence: CASRPQGDQPQHF. CDR3 nucleotides: TGTGCCAGTAGGCCACAGGGGGATCAGCCCCAGCATTTT. J is TRBJ1-5 and V is TRBV19; 8 bases agree with TRBD1. The ends lost 6 bases at V and 5 bases at J; junction bases unmatched: 3. This CDR3 is 13 amino acids long. CDR1 is LNHDA and CDR2 is SQIVND in the germline V gene (reference sequence).

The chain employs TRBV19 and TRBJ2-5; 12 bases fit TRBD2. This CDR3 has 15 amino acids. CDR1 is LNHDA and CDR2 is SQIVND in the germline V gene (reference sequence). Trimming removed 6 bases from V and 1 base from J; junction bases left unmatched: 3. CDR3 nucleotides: TGTGCCAGTAGGAGGGGACTAGCGGGCCAAGAGACCCAGTACTTC. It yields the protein CASRRGLAGQETQYF.

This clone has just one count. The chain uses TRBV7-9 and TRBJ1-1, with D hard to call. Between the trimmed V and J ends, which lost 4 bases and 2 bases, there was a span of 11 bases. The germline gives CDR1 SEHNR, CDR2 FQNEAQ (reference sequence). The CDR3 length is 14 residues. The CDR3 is CASSSSYRNTEAFF. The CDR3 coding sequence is TGTGCCAGCAGCTCATCCTACAGAAACACTGAAGCTTTCTTT.

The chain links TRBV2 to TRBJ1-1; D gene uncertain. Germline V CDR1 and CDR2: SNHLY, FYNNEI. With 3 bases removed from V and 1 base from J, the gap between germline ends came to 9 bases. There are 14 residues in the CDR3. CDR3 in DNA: TGTGCCAGCAGTGACTCCCGGGGGAACACTGAAGCTTTCTTT. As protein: CASSDSRGNTEAFF.

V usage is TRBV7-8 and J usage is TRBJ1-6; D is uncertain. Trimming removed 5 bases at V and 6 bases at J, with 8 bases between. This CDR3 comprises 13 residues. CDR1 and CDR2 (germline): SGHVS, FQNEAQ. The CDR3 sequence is CASSLGGNSPLHF. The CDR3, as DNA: TGTGCCAGCAGCCTCGGCGGTAATTCACCCCTCCACTTT.

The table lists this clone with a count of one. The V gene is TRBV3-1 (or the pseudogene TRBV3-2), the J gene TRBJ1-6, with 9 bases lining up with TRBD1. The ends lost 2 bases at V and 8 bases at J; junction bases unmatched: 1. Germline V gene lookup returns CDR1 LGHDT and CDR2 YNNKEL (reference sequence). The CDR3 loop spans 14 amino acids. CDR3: CASSQRQGDSPLHF. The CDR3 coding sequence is TGTGCCAGCAGCCAAAGACAGGGGGATTCACCCCTCCACTTT.

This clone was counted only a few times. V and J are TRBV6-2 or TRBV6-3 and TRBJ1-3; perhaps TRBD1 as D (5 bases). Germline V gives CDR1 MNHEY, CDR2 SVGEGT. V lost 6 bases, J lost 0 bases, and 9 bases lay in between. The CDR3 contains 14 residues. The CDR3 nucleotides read TGTGCCAGCAGCAAGACAGCCTCTGGAAACACCATATATTTT. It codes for CASSKTASGNTIYF.

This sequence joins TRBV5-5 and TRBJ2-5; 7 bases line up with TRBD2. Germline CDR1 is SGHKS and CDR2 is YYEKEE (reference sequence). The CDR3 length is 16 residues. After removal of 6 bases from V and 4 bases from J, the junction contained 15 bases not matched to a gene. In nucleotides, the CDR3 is TGTGCCAGCAACGCTGGCGGGAGTATGGCTGTAGAGACCCAGTACTTC. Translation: CASNAGGSMAVETQYF.